This record covers a single T cell receptor beta chain. As yet, its antigen is unknown. These data come from a study of post-analysis software for immune sequencing data. Whole-study context: Relapsing-remitting, secondary progressive and progressive-relapsing multiple sclerosis were all included among the disease courses. Study-level points and caveats: The study found significantly lower normalized Chao1 diversity in multiple sclerosis patients than in controls. Patients used a handful of TRBV segments, including TRBV5-6, TRBV5-1 and TRBV20-1, more often than controls. Same-batch samples co-clustered strongly by F measure.

cDNA libraries of TCR beta carried unique molecular identifiers. Around 450,000 cDNA molecules were recovered from an input of roughly 0.85 to 10 million T cells. Via MiXCR, TCRdb re-called the PCR reads, giving one row per CDR3 protein. The table has roughly 580,000 distinct CDR3 sequences, 44% seen once. The CDR3 is 16 residues long. Germline loops: CDR1 SGHRS, CDR2 YFSETQ. J lost 3 bases, V lost 0 bases, and 6 bases had no gene match. This clonotype was sampled from a girl aged 5-17 years with multiple sclerosis. Sequenced material: blood. The chain couples TRBV5-1 to TRBJ2-7; the match to TRBD2 covers 10 bases. The CDR3 region is CASSLERTSGGYEQYF. CDR3 sequence (DNA): TGCGCCAGCAGCTTGGAGCGGACTAGCGGAGGCTACGAGCAGTACTTC. Filled out from reference TRBV5-1 and TRBJ2-7, the complete variable domain reads KAGVTQTPRYLIKTRGQQVTLSCSPISGHRSVSWYQQTPGQGLQFLFEYFSETQRNKGNFPGRFSGRQFSNSRSEMNVSTLELGDSALYLCASSLERTSGGYEQYFGPGTRLTVT.